This T cell receptor (beta chain) stems from a study of beta chain features in type 1 diabetes. TCRB transcripts that were expressed got sequenced, as all of the isolated RNA had been reverse transcribed. Libraries were prepared by immunoSEQ multiplex PCR; TCRdb keeps only in-frame clonotypes and omits some of them. Of some 190,000 clones in the sample, 7.8% were seen once. CD45RO/CCR7/CD25/CD127/CD95/CD27 separated CD4+ naive, central memory, regulatory and stem cell-like memory cells by sorting. General study results and limits: Among all four CD4+ subsets, Type 1 diabetes patients had TCRB CDR3s that were moderately but significantly shorter. Fewer junction insertions and more nucleotide deletions appeared in type 1 diabetes patients. The similarity of naive, central memory and Treg TCRB repertoires appeared greater among patients than among healthy donors. Shorter templates might be favored by PCR, equally in patients and controls.

Germline CDR1 is LGHNA and CDR2 is YNFKEQ. This CDR3 has 16 residues. V was clipped by 0 bases and J by 6 bases, with 16 bases between them. In regard to this clone: Its antigen is unknown.

The clonotype comes from a woman between 40 and 55 years old with type 1 diabetes. Specimen: central memory CD4+ T cells from blood. The V and J genes are TRBV4-2 and TRBJ2-3; D gene ambiguous. The CDR3 DNA sequence: TGTGCCAGCAGCCAAGAACCCCAACTTACCGGGGATACGCAGTATTTT. Translated, it gives CASSQEPQLTGDTQYF.